The 10 T cell receptor beta chains presented below share a single source sample, sequenced in a study of PD-1 blockade in classical Hodgkin lymphoma. Profiling relied on immunoSEQ multiplex PCR, and the TCRdb table lists in-frame clones only, not all of them. Of approximately 73,000 clones in the sample, approximately 94% were seen once. Every patient relapsed after autologous stem cell transplantation, and brentuximab vedotin exposure varied. This specimen was peripheral blood mononuclear cells (PBMCs), taken at baseline. Every receptor here comes from a human donor with classical Hodgkin lymphoma.

The J gene is TRBJ2-3, the V gene TRBV4-2; 8 bases are a match to TRBD2. The germline CDR1 and CDR2 sequences are LGHNA and YNFKEQ. Trimming at V came to 3 bases and at J to 2 bases, leaving 10 bases not matched to a gene. This CDR3 region has 17 residues. CDR3 region: CASSHPVAAGDTDTQYF. The CDR3 bases are TGTGCCAGCAGCCATCCCGTAGCAGCGGGGGACACAGATACGCAGTATTTT.

The chain couples TRBV19 to TRBJ1-6, with TRBD1 as a possible D gene (6 bases). Germline loops: CDR1 LNHDA, CDR2 SQIVND (reference sequence). The ends were cut back, 7 bases at V and 3 bases at J, with 13 bases in the middle. This CDR3 contains 15 residues. DNA of the CDR3: TGTGCCAGTACCGGAGGGGGGGTCTATAATTCACCCCTCCACTTT. Residues: CASTGGGVYNSPLHF.

The chain has TRBV2 and TRBJ1-4; 10 bases are a match to TRBD1. Germline CDR1 SNHLY, CDR2 FYNNEI. With V trimmed by 5 bases and J by 8 bases, 8 bases remained unmatched. The CDR3 contains 15 residues. CDR3 nucleotides: TGTGCCAGCAGTTCGTGGACAGGGGGTTGGGAAAAACTGTTTTTT. It translates to CASSSWTGGWEKLFF.

The CDR3 spells CASSYLTSWQETQYF. For the CDR3, the DNA is TGTGCCAGCAGTTACCTGACTAGCTGGCAAGAGACCCAGTACTTC. The V and J genes are TRBV27 and TRBJ2-5, with 7 bases aligning to TRBD2. Germline V gives CDR1 MNHEY, CDR2 SMNVEV (reference sequence). Trimming removed 4 bases from V and 2 bases from J; junction bases left unmatched: 7. There are 15 residues in the CDR3.

CDR3 residues: CASSNSQGTTDEQYF. In DNA, the CDR3 is TGTGCCAGTAGTAACTCCCAGGGGACAACGGACGAGCAGTACTTC. The chain is built from TRBV19 and TRBJ2-7, with TRBD1 as a possible D gene (6 bases). Per germline, CDR1 LNHDA and CDR2 SQIVND (reference sequence). This CDR3 comprises 15 residues. Trimming stripped 4 bases from V and 5 bases from J, with 18 bases between.

The V and J genes are TRBV29-1 and TRBJ2-4, with a tentative D call TRBD1 (6 bases). The CDR3 has 16 residues. The ends were cut back, 6 bases at V and 3 bases at J, with 21 bases in the middle. The germline V gene has CDR1 SQVTM and CDR2 ANQGSEA. This CDR3 is CSVSTTGKEGKNIQYF. CDR3 DNA: TGCAGCGTCTCGACAACAGGGAAAGAAGGCAAAAACATTCAGTACTTC.

The CDR3 bases are TGCGCCAGCAGCGCAATGGCGGGGGGACACGGGAACACCGGGGAGCTGTTTTTT. Translating gives CASSAMAGGHGNTGELFF. This chain joins TRBV5-1 and TRBJ2-2; 8 nucleotides agree with TRBD2. The CDR3 contains 18 residues. J lost 1 base, V lost 4 bases, and 12 bases had no gene match. Germline V gene lookup returns CDR1 SGHRS and CDR2 YFSETQ. The full variable domain, rest sourced from reference TRBV5-1 and TRBJ2-2, is KAGVTQTPRYLIKTRGQQVTLSCSPISGHRSVSWYQQTPGQGLQFLFEYFSETQRNKGNFPGRFSGRQFSNSRSEMNVSTLELGDSALYLCASSAMAGGHGNTGELFFGEGSRLTVL.

V is TRBV12-5 and J is TRBJ1-4, with D possibly TRBD1 on 6 matching bases. This CDR3 spans 18 amino acids. Trimming removed 0 bases at V and 1 base at J, with 15 bases between. Germline CDR1 is LGHNT and CDR2 is FRNRAP. CDR3: CASGLVGRGEGTNEKLFF. The DNA for the CDR3 is TGTGCTAGTGGTTTGGTAGGCAGGGGAGAGGGAACTAATGAAAAACTGTTTTTT.

The chain recombines TRBV30 with TRBJ1-2, with D perhaps matching TRBD1 (6 bases). Germline CDR1 reads GTSNPN; CDR2 reads SVGIG (reference sequence). Deletions cut 5 bases from V and 5 bases from J, with 12 bases between. The CDR3 extends over 12 amino acids. The CDR3 DNA sequence: TGTGCCTGGCTAGAAGGGGGATATGGCTACACCTTC. Its translation: CAWLEGGYGYTF.

V is TRBV5-1 and J is TRBJ2-7; D perhaps matches TRBD2 (6 bases). CDR1 SGHRS and CDR2 YFSETQ come from the germline V gene. This CDR3 has 17 amino acids. Trimming took 0 bases from V and 0 from J, leaving 16 bases between them. The CDR3 reads CASSLGIAGISSYEQYF. The CDR3, as DNA: TGCGCCAGCAGCTTGGGGATTGCGGGGATAAGCTCCTACGAGCAGTACTTC. The whole variable domain, filled in from reference TRBV5-1 and TRBJ2-7, reads KAGVTQTPRYLIKTRGQQVTLSCSPISGHRSVSWYQQTPGQGLQFLFEYFSETQRNKGNFPGRFSGRQFSNSRSEMNVSTLELGDSALYLCASSLGIAGISSYEQYFGPGTRLTVT.